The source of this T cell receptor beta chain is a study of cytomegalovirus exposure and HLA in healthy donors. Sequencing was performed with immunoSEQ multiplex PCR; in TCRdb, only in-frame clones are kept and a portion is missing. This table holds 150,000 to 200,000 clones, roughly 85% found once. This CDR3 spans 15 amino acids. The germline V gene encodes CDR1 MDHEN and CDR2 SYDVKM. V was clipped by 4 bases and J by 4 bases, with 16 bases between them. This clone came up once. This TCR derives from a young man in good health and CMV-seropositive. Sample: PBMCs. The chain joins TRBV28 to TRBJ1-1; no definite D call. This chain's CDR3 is CASSSPSQPTTEAFF. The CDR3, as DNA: TGTGCCAGCAGTTCACCCTCACAGCCTACCACTGAAGCTTTCTTT.